The 19 T cell receptor beta chains listed next were all sequenced from one sample in a study of HIV-infected patients and healthy controls. No cell fractionation was done, so the repertoire covers all unsorted peripheral blood T cells. Alpha and beta constant-region primers primed reverse transcription of around 540 ng RNA. Each of the alpha and beta chains got its own library through chain-specific third strand synthesis with indices. TCRdb reprocessed the 5' RACE reads with MiXCR, giving one entry per CDR3 protein. The sample includes about 8,500 distinct CDR3 sequences, under 6.5% of them seen just once. The sample comprised blood. Every receptor here comes from an adult in good health.

By sample fraction, this clonotype is medium-sized. The chain recombines TRBV9 with TRBJ2-5; 8 bases line up with TRBD1. The V and J ends lost 4 bases and 4 bases, in that order; junction bases with no gene match: 15. There are 17 residues in the CDR3. The V gene's germline CDR1 is SGDLS and CDR2 YYNGEE. The CDR3 spells CASSRNIGQGSGETQYF. DNA of the CDR3: TGTGCCAGCAGCCGGAATATAGGACAGGGCAGTGGAGAGACCCAGTACTTC. Full variable domain (remainder filled in from reference TRBV9 and TRBJ2-5): DSGVTQTPKHLITATGQRVTLRCSPRSGDLSVYWYQQSLDQGLQFLIQYYNGEERAKGNILERFSAQQFPDLHSELNLSSLELGDSALYFCASSRNIGQGSGETQYFGPGTRLLVL.

In its sample, this clonotype ranks as medium-sized. V and J are TRBV29-1 and TRBJ2-7; 7 positions match TRBD2. CDR1 SQVTM and CDR2 ANQGSEA come from the germline V gene. V lost 1 base to trimming and J lost 7 bases; unmatched junction nucleotides: 4. This CDR3 has 12 amino acids. The CDR3 spells CSVEAREGEQYF. For the CDR3, the DNA is TGCAGCGTTGAAGCGAGGGAGGGGGAGCAGTACTTC.

In this sample, this clonotype is medium-sized. V usage is TRBV9 and J usage is TRBJ1-4, with unresolved D. The CDR3 runs to 14 residues. The germline CDR1 and CDR2 sequences are SGDLS and YYNGEE. The ends were cut back, 0 bases at V and 7 bases at J, with 10 bases in the middle. CDR3 DNA sequence: TGTGCCAGCAGCGTAGCTGGAAGAGCTGAAAAACTGTTTTTT. It translates to CASSVAGRAEKLFF.

This clonotype showed up many times. V gene TRBV7-2 combines with J gene TRBJ2-7, with D perhaps given as TRBD1 or TRBD2 (5 bases each). V lost 6 bases to trimming and J lost 1 base, with 13 bases between them. The CDR3 contains 14 residues. Per germline, CDR1 SGHTA and CDR2 FQGNSA. The CDR3 loop reads CASSTGTHSYEQYF. The CDR3 DNA reads as TGTGCCAGCAGTACCGGGACGCATTCCTACGAGCAGTACTTC.

The chain recombines TRBV11-3 with TRBJ1-4; the D is unclear. The CDR3 has 16 amino acids. Between the trimmed V and J ends, which lost 0 bases and 12 bases, there was a span of 20 bases. Germline loops: CDR1 SGHNT, CDR2 YENEEA. This CDR3 is CASSLDEQMRGRELFF. CDR3 sequence (DNA): TGTGCCAGCAGCTTAGATGAACAGATGAGAGGGAGGGAACTGTTTTTT. The variable domain in full, completed from reference TRBV11-3 and TRBJ1-4, reads EAGVVQSPRYKIIEKKQPVAFWCNPISGHNTLYWYLQNLGQGPELLIRYENEEAVDDSQLPKDRFSAERLKGVDSTLKIQPAELGDSAVYLCASSLDEQMRGRELFFGSGTQLSVL.

This clonotype was seen at least ten times. The gene calls are TRBV5-1 and TRBJ2-7; 10 bases agree with TRBD1. The CDR3 totals 14 residues. Germline lookup yields CDR1 SGHRS and CDR2 YFSETQ. With 4 bases clipped from V and 2 bases from J, the junction kept 3 bases outside the gene matches. CDR3 sequence: CASSRGQGAYEQYF. The CDR3 bases are TGCGCCAGCAGCCGCGGACAGGGGGCCTACGAGCAGTACTTC.

This clonotype was recorded many times. The CDR3 bases are TGTGCCAGCAGTCCCCGGGACAGCTTCACAGATACGCAGTATTTT. Its translation is CASSPRDSFTDTQYF. The chain is built from TRBV28 and TRBJ2-3; 7 bases fit TRBD1. CDR1 is MDHEN, CDR2 SYDVKM, per germline. J was trimmed by 2 bases and V by 5 bases; bases with no gene match: 7. This CDR3 spans 15 amino acids.

This clonotype was observed many times. The CDR3 sequence is CAWSTGTGARAKAFF. In nucleotides, the CDR3 is TGTGCCTGGAGTACCGGGACAGGGGCCCGGGCTAAAGCTTTCTTT. The V gene is TRBV30, the J gene TRBJ1-1; TRBD1 aligns across 10 bases. Germline CDR1 and CDR2: GTSNPN and SVGIG (reference sequence). CDR3 length equals 15 residues. Trimming cost V 2 bases and J 9 bases; bases outside gene matches: 12.

This clonotype was seen ten or more times. The germline gene is not matched at one end of the junction; a read error may be the cause. The chain links TRBV19 to TRBJ2-7; D is uncertain. Germline V gene sequence: CDR1 LNHDA, CDR2 SQIVND (reference sequence). This CDR3 comprises 15 residues. CDR3 nucleotide sequence: TGTGCTAGTAGTGAAAGTTTACCGAGCTCCTACGAGCAGTACTTC. This codes for CASSESLPSSYEQYF.

This clonotype was recorded many times. The chain combines TRBV10-2 with TRBJ1-1, with TRBD1 matching over 7 bases. There are 15 residues in the CDR3. CDR1 and CDR2 from the germline V gene are WSHSY and SAAADI. With V trimmed by 6 bases and J by 1 base, 8 bases remained unmatched. CDR3 residues: CASRAPEGANTEAFF. CDR3 sequence (DNA): TGCGCCAGCAGGGCCCCGGAGGGGGCGAACACTGAAGCTTTCTTT.

By its share, this clonotype is medium-sized. The V call is TRBV11-2, the J call TRBJ2-5, with D tentatively TRBD1 or TRBD2 (5 bases each). Germline V CDR1 and CDR2: SGHAT, FQNNGV. V lost 8 bases, J lost 5 bases, and 9 bases lay in between. The CDR3 is 11 residues long. CDR3 protein: CASAWGETQYF. CDR3 nucleotide sequence: TGTGCCAGCGCTTGGGGGGAGACCCAGTACTTC.

This clonotype is categorized as medium-sized. The chain employs TRBV20-1 and TRBJ2-3, with D tentatively TRBD2 (5 bases). CDR1 DFQATT and CDR2 SNEGSKA come from the germline V gene (reference sequence). This CDR3 region has 12 residues. V lost 1 base and J lost 6, with 8 bases in between. The CDR3 nucleotides read TGCAGTGCTAGAGCCGGGGAGGATACGCAGTATTTT. Translation: CSARAGEDTQYF.

The V and J genes are TRBV7-9 and TRBJ1-1; D call uncertain. The germline CDR1 and CDR2 sequences are SEHNR and FQNEAQ (reference sequence). The CDR3 has 14 residues. Trimming removed 5 bases at V and 1 base at J, with 11 bases between. In DNA, the CDR3 is TGTGCCAGCAGCAGCAGCTTAAAGAACACTGAAGCTTTCTTT. It yields the protein CASSSSLKNTEAFF. The variable domain in full, completed from reference TRBV7-9 and TRBJ1-1, reads DTGVSQNPRHKITKRGQNVTFRCDPISEHNRLYWYRQTLGQGPEFLTYFQNEAQLEKSRLLSDRFSAERPKGSFSTLEIQRTEQGDSAMYLCASSSSLKNTEAFFGQGTRLTVV.

By sample share, this clonotype is medium-sized. This chain joins TRBV20-1 and TRBJ2-7, with D hard to call. CDR3 size: 10 residues. V was cut by 4 bases and J by 3 bases, with 4 bases left in between. CDR1 and CDR2 from the germline V gene are DFQATT and SNEGSKA (reference sequence). The CDR3 here is CSATDYEQYF. CDR3 nucleotide sequence: TGCAGTGCTACCGACTACGAGCAGTACTTC.

This clonotype is labeled as medium-sized. The V and J genes are TRBV20-1 and TRBJ1-3; 7 bases fit TRBD1. J was trimmed by 7 bases and V by 6 bases; bases with no gene match: 6. The CDR3 has 12 residues. Germline-derived CDR1 and CDR2 are DFQATT and SNEGSKA (reference sequence). This CDR3 is CSAVTGRNTIYF. Written as DNA, the CDR3 is TGCAGTGCAGTGACAGGGAGGAACACCATATATTTT.

By share of the sample, this clonotype is medium-sized. This chain connects TRBV2 to TRBJ1-5; D is unclear. The CDR3 has 15 residues. CDR1 SNHLY and CDR2 FYNNEI come from the germline V gene. V lost 8 bases and J lost 0, with 14 bases in between. Here the CDR3 DNA reads TGTGCCAGCCAAAGAGACGGAAATAGCAATCAGCCCCAGCATTTT. It translates to CASQRDGNSNQPQHF.

By sample share, this clonotype is medium-sized. This chain links TRBV25-1 with TRBJ2-5; 7 bases fit TRBD1. Per germline, CDR1 MGHDK and CDR2 SYGVNS. V lost 0 bases to trimming and J lost 5 bases; unmatched junction nucleotides: 6. The CDR3 consists of 15 residues. In nucleotides, the CDR3 is TGTGCCAGCAGTGAATATAAGGGGGCGGCGGAGACCCAGTACTTC. Protein: CASSEYKGAAETQYF.

This chain connects TRBV19 to TRBJ1-1; D remains unclear. Trimming cost V 5 bases and J 0 bases, with 10 bases left between them. Germline CDR1 is LNHDA and CDR2 is SQIVND (reference sequence). The CDR3 is 14 amino acids. The CDR3, as DNA: TGTGCCAGTAGTTCATCCACGATGAACACTGAAGCTTTCTTT. Amino acid sequence: CASSSSTMNTEAFF. Supplemented by reference TRBV19 and TRBJ1-1, the full variable domain reads DGGITQSPKYLFRKEGQNVTLSCEQNLNHDAMYWYRQDPGQGLRLIYYSQIVNDFQKGDIAEGYSVSREKKESFPLTVTSAQKNPTAFYLCASSSSTMNTEAFFGQGTRLTVV.

This clonotype was picked up many times. The chain joins TRBV7-9 to TRBJ2-3; 10 positions match TRBD2. Per germline, CDR1 SEHNR and CDR2 FQNEAQ (reference sequence). The CDR3 spans 16 residues. Trimming removed 6 bases from V and 4 bases from J; junction bases left unmatched: 10. CDR3 DNA: TGTGCCAGCAGTGCCTTAAGCGGGAGGGCCTCAGATACGCAGTATTTT. Protein product: CASSALSGRASDTQYF.